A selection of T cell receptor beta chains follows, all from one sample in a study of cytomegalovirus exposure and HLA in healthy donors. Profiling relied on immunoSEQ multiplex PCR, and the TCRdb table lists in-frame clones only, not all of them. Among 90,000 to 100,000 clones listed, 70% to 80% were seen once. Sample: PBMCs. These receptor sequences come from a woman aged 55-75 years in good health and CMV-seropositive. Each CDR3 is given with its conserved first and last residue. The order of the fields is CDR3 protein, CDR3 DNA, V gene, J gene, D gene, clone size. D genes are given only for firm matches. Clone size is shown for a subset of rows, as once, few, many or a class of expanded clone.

cdr3_aa: CASSPGYNQPQHF; cdr3_nt: TGTGCCAGCAGCCCCGGTTACAATCAGCCCCAGCATTTT; v_call: TRBV7-3; j_call: TRBJ1-5; d_call: .; clone_size: .
cdr3_aa: CASSLGGGRKDQPQHF; cdr3_nt: TGTGCCAGCAGCCTAGGCGGCGGTCGAAAGGATCAGCCCCAGCATTTT; v_call: TRBV7-9; j_call: TRBJ1-5; d_call: .; clone_size: .
cdr3_aa: CASRLAGNIQYF; cdr3_nt: TGTGCCAGTCGACTAGCGGGAAACATTCAGTACTTC; v_call: TRBV2; j_call: TRBJ2-4; d_call: TRBD2; clone_size: .
cdr3_aa: CASSYQASSYNSPLHF; cdr3_nt: TGTGCCAGCAGCTACCAGGCGAGCTCCTATAATTCACCCCTCCACTTT; v_call: TRBV7-2; j_call: TRBJ1-6; d_call: .; clone_size: .
cdr3_aa: CASRAPGIGKLFF; cdr3_nt: TGTGCCAGTAGAGCCCCGGGGATCGGAAAACTGTTTTTT; v_call: TRBV19; j_call: TRBJ1-4; d_call: .; clone_size: .
cdr3_aa: CASRAVLGSGANVLTF; cdr3_nt: TGTGCCAGCAGGGCGGTGCTAGGCTCTGGGGCCAACGTCCTGACTTTC; v_call: TRBV7-9; j_call: TRBJ2-6; d_call: .; clone_size: .
cdr3_aa: CASSTRTGSKNIQYF; cdr3_nt: TGTGCCAGCAGCACCCGGACAGGATCCAAAAACATTCAGTACTTC; v_call: TRBV13; j_call: TRBJ2-4; d_call: TRBD1; clone_size: .
cdr3_aa: CSVGAGGETQYF; cdr3_nt: TGCAGCGTTGGGGCCGGGGGAGAGACCCAGTACTTC; v_call: TRBV29-1; j_call: TRBJ2-5; d_call: .; clone_size: .
cdr3_aa: CASSLAGMSNQPQHF; cdr3_nt: TGTGCCAGCAGTTTAGCAGGGATGAGCAATCAGCCCCAGCATTTT; v_call: TRBV27; j_call: TRBJ1-5; d_call: .; clone_size: once
cdr3_aa: CASSRDRPQADTQYF; cdr3_nt: TGTGCCAGCAGTCGGGACAGACCCCAGGCAGATACGCAGTATTTT; v_call: TRBV2; j_call: TRBJ2-3; d_call: TRBD1; clone_size: .
cdr3_aa: CASSWTSGSRDEQFF; cdr3_nt: TGTGCCAGCAGCTGGACTAGCGGGTCTCGGGATGAGCAGTTCTTC; v_call: TRBV5-4; j_call: TRBJ2-1; d_call: TRBD2; clone_size: .
cdr3_aa: CASLGGANTGELFF; cdr3_nt: TGTGCCAGTCTCGGCGGGGCTAACACCGGGGAGCTGTTTTTT; v_call: TRBV19; j_call: TRBJ2-2; d_call: .; clone_size: .
cdr3_aa: CASRRQYESYNEQFF; cdr3_nt: TGTGCCAGCAGAAGACAGTATGAATCCTACAATGAGCAGTTCTTC; v_call: TRBV27; j_call: TRBJ2-1; d_call: .; clone_size: .
cdr3_aa: CASSGYGGNTEAFF; cdr3_nt: TGCGCCAGCAGTGGTTATGGCGGGAACACTGAAGCTTTCTTT; v_call: TRBV10-2; j_call: TRBJ1-1; d_call: .; clone_size: .
cdr3_aa: CASLTGGRTEAFF; cdr3_nt: TGTGCCAGCTTAACAGGGGGTCGGACTGAAGCTTTCTTT; v_call: TRBV18; j_call: TRBJ1-1; d_call: TRBD1; clone_size: .
cdr3_aa: CASRPGQGRAGELFF; cdr3_nt: TGTGCCAGCAGACCAGGACAGGGGAGGGCCGGGGAGCTGTTTTTT; v_call: TRBV6-6; j_call: TRBJ2-2; d_call: TRBD1; clone_size: once
cdr3_aa: CASSSISLRPQGSPLYEQYF; cdr3_nt: TGTGCCAGCAGTTCCATCAGTCTCCGTCCACAGGGCTCCCCTCTGTACGAGCAGTACTTC; v_call: TRBV28; j_call: TRBJ2-7; d_call: .; clone_size: .
cdr3_aa: CASSPPLRRTPTDTQYF; cdr3_nt: TGTGCCAGCAGTCCCCCCCTTCGCCGCACACCCACAGATACGCAGTATTTT; v_call: TRBV25-1; j_call: TRBJ2-3; d_call: .; clone_size: once
cdr3_aa: CASSFGGPSNQPQHF; cdr3_nt: TGTGCCAGCAGTTTCGGAGGCCCAAGCAATCAGCCCCAGCATTTT; v_call: TRBV28; j_call: TRBJ1-5; d_call: .; clone_size: .
cdr3_aa: CASPRGQVSKDEQYF; cdr3_nt: TGTGCCAGCCCGAGAGGGCAGGTCTCCAAGGACGAGCAGTACTTC; v_call: TRBV6-1; j_call: TRBJ2-7; d_call: .; clone_size: .
cdr3_aa: CASSGGGLGYTF; cdr3_nt: TGTGCCAGCAGTGGGGGAGGTTTAGGCTACACCTTC; v_call: TRBV27; j_call: TRBJ1-2; d_call: .; clone_size: .
cdr3_aa: CASSVGQGGYQPQHF; cdr3_nt: TGTGCCAGCAGTGTCGGACAGGGGGGCTATCAGCCCCAGCATTTT; v_call: TRBV27; j_call: TRBJ1-5; d_call: TRBD1; clone_size: .
cdr3_aa: CASSYVGTEAFF; cdr3_nt: TGTGCCAGCAGTTACGTCGGGACTGAAGCTTTCTTT; v_call: TRBV6-5; j_call: TRBJ1-1; d_call: .; clone_size: few
cdr3_aa: CASSYLAGVTDTQYF; cdr3_nt: TGTGCCAGCAGTTACTTAGCGGGCGTAACAGATACGCAGTATTTT; v_call: TRBV2; j_call: TRBJ2-3; d_call: TRBD2; clone_size: few
cdr3_aa: CASMEGFMNTEAFF; cdr3_nt: TGTGCCAGCATGGAGGGCTTCATGAACACTGAAGCTTTCTTT; v_call: TRBV6-1; j_call: TRBJ1-1; d_call: .; clone_size: few
cdr3_aa: CSAHGQTEAFF; cdr3_nt: TGCAGTGCCCACGGACAAACTGAAGCTTTCTTT; v_call: TRBV20-1; j_call: TRBJ1-1; d_call: .; clone_size: .
cdr3_aa: CASSRGQGASYGYTF; cdr3_nt: TGCGCCAGCAGCAGGGGACAGGGAGCCTCCTATGGCTACACCTTC; v_call: TRBV5-1; j_call: TRBJ1-2; d_call: TRBD1; clone_size: .
cdr3_aa: CASSQGGEQYF; cdr3_nt: TGCGCCAGTAGCCAAGGAGGGGAGCAGTACTTC; v_call: TRBV5-1; j_call: TRBJ2-7; d_call: .; clone_size: .
cdr3_aa: CASPSVGPTYEQYF; cdr3_nt: TGTGCCAGCCCTAGCGTAGGACCGACCTACGAGCAGTACTTC; v_call: TRBV2; j_call: TRBJ2-7; d_call: .; clone_size: .
cdr3_aa: CSVDLAGGAYNEQFF; cdr3_nt: TGCAGCGTCGATCTAGCGGGAGGGGCCTACAATGAGCAGTTCTTC; v_call: TRBV29-1; j_call: TRBJ2-1; d_call: TRBD2; clone_size: .
cdr3_aa: CASSEPPLLAEYEQYF; cdr3_nt: TGTGCCAGCAGCGAACCGCCCCTACTAGCGGAGTACGAGCAGTACTTC; v_call: TRBV11-2; j_call: TRBJ2-7; d_call: TRBD2; clone_size: .
cdr3_aa: CSVAPGQGDGEQFF; cdr3_nt: TGCAGCGTTGCCCCGGGACAGGGGGACGGAGAGCAGTTCTTC; v_call: TRBV29-1; j_call: TRBJ2-1; d_call: TRBD1; clone_size: .
cdr3_aa: CASCRQPGVGSYNEQFF; cdr3_nt: TGCGCCAGCTGTCGGCAGCCGGGAGTTGGGAGCTACAATGAGCAGTTCTTC; v_call: TRBV5-1; j_call: TRBJ2-1; d_call: .; clone_size: .
cdr3_aa: CASSEEEASGANVLTF; cdr3_nt: TGTGCCAGCAGTGAAGAAGAGGCCTCTGGGGCCAACGTCCTGACTTTC; v_call: TRBV6-1; j_call: TRBJ2-6; d_call: .; clone_size: .
cdr3_aa: CASNPFFSGRANEQFF; cdr3_nt: TGTGCCAGCAATCCGTTTTTTAGCGGGAGGGCAAATGAGCAGTTCTTC; v_call: TRBV2; j_call: TRBJ2-1; d_call: TRBD2; clone_size: .
cdr3_aa: CASSFYRGNTGELFF; cdr3_nt: TGTGCCAGCAGCTTTTACCGAGGAAACACCGGGGAGCTGTTTTTT; v_call: TRBV5-4; j_call: TRBJ2-2; d_call: .; clone_size: .
cdr3_aa: CASSLGSGAPEAFF; cdr3_nt: TGTGCCAGCAGCTTAGGGAGCGGGGCTCCAGAAGCTTTCTTT; v_call: TRBV7-6; j_call: TRBJ1-1; d_call: .; clone_size: .
cdr3_aa: CASSVGGAENTEAFF; cdr3_nt: TGTGCCAGCAGCGTAGGTGGGGCAGAAAACACTGAAGCTTTCTTT; v_call: TRBV9; j_call: TRBJ1-1; d_call: .; clone_size: .
cdr3_aa: CATSREQGGYEQYF; cdr3_nt: TGTGCCACCAGCAGAGAACAGGGTGGCTACGAGCAGTACTTC; v_call: TRBV15; j_call: TRBJ2-7; d_call: .; clone_size: .
cdr3_aa: CASSQGNGQRPYEQYF; cdr3_nt: TGTGCCAGCAGCCAGGGTAATGGACAGAGACCTTACGAGCAGTACTTC; v_call: TRBV4-2; j_call: TRBJ2-7; d_call: .; clone_size: .
cdr3_aa: CASSDLVYTEAFF; cdr3_nt: TGTGCCAGCAGTGATTTAGTGTACACTGAAGCTTTCTTT; v_call: TRBV25-1; j_call: TRBJ1-1; d_call: .; clone_size: .
cdr3_aa: CASSQGLAGATNTGELFF; cdr3_nt: TGTGCCAGCTCCCAGGGACTAGCGGGGGCGACGAACACCGGGGAGCTGTTTTTT; v_call: TRBV18; j_call: TRBJ2-2; d_call: TRBD2; clone_size: .
cdr3_aa: CATGHPYEQYF; cdr3_nt: TGTGCCACTGGACACCCGTACGAGCAGTACTTC; v_call: TRBV6-5; j_call: TRBJ2-7; d_call: .; clone_size: .
cdr3_aa: CASSLGDYAYEQYF; cdr3_nt: TGCGCCAGCAGCTTGGGGGACTATGCCTACGAGCAGTACTTC; v_call: TRBV5-1; j_call: TRBJ2-7; d_call: TRBD2; clone_size: few
cdr3_aa: CASSLNRGANYGYTF; cdr3_nt: TGTGCCAGTAGTCTGAACAGGGGAGCTAACTATGGCTACACCTTC; v_call: TRBV19; j_call: TRBJ1-2; d_call: TRBD1; clone_size: once